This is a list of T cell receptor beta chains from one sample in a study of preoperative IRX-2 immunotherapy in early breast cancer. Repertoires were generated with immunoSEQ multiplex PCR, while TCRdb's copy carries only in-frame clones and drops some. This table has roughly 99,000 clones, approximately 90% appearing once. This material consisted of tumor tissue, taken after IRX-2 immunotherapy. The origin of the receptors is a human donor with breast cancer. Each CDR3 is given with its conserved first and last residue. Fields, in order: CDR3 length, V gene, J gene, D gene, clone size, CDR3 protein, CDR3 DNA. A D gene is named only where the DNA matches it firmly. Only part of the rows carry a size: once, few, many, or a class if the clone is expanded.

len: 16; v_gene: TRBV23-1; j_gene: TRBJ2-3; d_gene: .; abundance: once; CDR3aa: CASSQDEGGSTDTQYF; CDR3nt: TGCGCCAGCAGCCAAGATGAAGGCGGAAGCACAGATACGCAGTATTTT
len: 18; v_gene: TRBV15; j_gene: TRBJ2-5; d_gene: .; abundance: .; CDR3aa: CATSRGETWGNLQETQYF; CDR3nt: TGTGCCACCAGCAGGGGAGAAACTTGGGGAAACCTCCAAGAGACCCAGTACTTC
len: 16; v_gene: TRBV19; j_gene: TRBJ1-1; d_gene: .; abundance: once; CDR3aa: CASSPQSPTGNTEAFF; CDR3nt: TGTGCCAGTAGCCCCCAATCACCTACAGGGAACACTGAAGCTTTCTTT
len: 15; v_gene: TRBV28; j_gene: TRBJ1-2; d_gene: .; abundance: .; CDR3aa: CASSPDDGQNYGYTF; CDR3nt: TGTGCCAGCAGCCCTGATGACGGACAAAACTATGGCTACACCTTC
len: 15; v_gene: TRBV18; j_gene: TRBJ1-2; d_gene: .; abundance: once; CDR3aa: CASSPVLQADYGYTF; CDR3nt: TGTGCCAGCTCACCAGTATTGCAGGCCGACTATGGCTACACCTTC
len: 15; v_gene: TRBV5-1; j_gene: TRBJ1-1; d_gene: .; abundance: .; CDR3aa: CASSVDQTVNTEAFF; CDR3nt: TGCGCCAGCAGCGTGGACCAGACAGTGAACACTGAAGCTTTCTTT
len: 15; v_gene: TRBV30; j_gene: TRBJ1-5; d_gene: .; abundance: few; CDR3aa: CAWSVPRTVNQPQHF; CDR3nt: TGTGCCTGGAGTGTTCCAAGGACAGTCAATCAGCCCCAGCATTTT
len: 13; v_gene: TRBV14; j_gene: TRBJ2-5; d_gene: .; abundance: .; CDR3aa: CASSQDLQETQYF; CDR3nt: TGTGCCAGCAGCCAAGACCTTCAAGAGACCCAGTACTTC
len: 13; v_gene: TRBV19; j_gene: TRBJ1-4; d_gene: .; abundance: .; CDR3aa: CASTATLGAKLFF; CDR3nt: TGTGCCAGTACCGCAACCCTAGGGGCGAAACTGTTTTTT
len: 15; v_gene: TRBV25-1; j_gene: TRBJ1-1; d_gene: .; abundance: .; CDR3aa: CASSEPSGTNTEAFF; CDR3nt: TGTGCCAGCAGTGAGCCCAGTGGAACGAACACTGAAGCTTTCTTT
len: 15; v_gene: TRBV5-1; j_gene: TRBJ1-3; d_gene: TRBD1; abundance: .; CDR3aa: CASRMGQSSGNTIYF; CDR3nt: TGCGCCAGCAGGATGGGACAGAGCTCTGGAAACACCATATATTTT
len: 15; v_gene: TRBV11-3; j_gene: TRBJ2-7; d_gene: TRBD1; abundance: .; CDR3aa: CASSSRDRSSYEQYF; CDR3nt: TGTGCCAGCAGCTCTCGGGACAGATCCTCCTACGAGCAGTACTTC
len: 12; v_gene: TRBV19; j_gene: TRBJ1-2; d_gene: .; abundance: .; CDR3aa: CASSFGVYGYTF; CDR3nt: TGTGCCAGTAGTTTCGGGGTCTATGGCTACACCTTC
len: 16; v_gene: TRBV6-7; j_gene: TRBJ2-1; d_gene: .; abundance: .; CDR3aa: CASSFPRKGSYNEQFF; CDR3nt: TGTGCCAGCAGTTTCCCTAGGAAAGGGTCCTACAATGAGCAGTTCTTC
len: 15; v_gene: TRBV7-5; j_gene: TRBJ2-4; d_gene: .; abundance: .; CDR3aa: CASSHRTDPKNIQYF; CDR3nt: TGTGCCAGCAGCCATAGGACAGATCCCAAAAACATTCAGTACTTC
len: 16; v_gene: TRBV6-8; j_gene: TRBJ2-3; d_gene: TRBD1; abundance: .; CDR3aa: CASSFQTGGFTDTQYF; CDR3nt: TGTGCCAGCAGTTTCCAGACAGGGGGCTTCACAGATACGCAGTATTTT
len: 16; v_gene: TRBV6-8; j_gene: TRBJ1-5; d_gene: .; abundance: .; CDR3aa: CASSDPRLYSNQPQHF; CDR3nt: TGTGCCAGCAGTGATCCCCGCCTTTATAGCAATCAGCCCCAGCATTTT
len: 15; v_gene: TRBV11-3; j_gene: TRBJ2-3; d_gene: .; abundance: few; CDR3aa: CASSSSTDFTDTQYF; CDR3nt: TGTGCCAGCAGCTCCTCGACGGATTTCACAGATACGCAGTATTTT
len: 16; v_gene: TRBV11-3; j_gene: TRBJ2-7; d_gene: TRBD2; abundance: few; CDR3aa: CASSPGLAGTSYEQYF; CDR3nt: TGTGCCAGCAGCCCCGGACTAGCGGGAACTTCCTACGAGCAGTACTTC
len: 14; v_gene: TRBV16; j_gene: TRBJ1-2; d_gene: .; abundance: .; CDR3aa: CASSPAGSRVGYTF; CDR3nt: TGTGCCAGCAGCCCTGCGGGGTCCCGGGTTGGCTACACCTTC
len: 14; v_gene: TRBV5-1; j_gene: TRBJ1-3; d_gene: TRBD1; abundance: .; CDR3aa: CASSFAGGINTIYF; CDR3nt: TGCGCCAGCAGCTTTGCAGGGGGAATAAACACCATATATTTT
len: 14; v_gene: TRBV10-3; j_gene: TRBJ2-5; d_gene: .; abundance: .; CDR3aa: CAISESAGTETQYF; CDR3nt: TGTGCCATCAGTGAGTCGGCAGGGACGGAGACCCAGTACTTC